These 20 T cell receptor beta chains were all obtained from the same sample, sequenced in a study of low-dose radiotherapy and immunotherapy resistance in tumors. TRAV- and TRBV-specific primers primed first-strand cDNA, covering alpha and beta chains. Amplification, which lasted 15 to 20 PCR cycles, used a constant-region primer and V-primer adapter to amplify TCRs. TCRdb independently ran MiXCR on the reads; one entry per CDR3 protein. Among some 15,000 distinct CDR3 sequences listed, 45% to 55% were seen once. Receptor source: a human donor with advanced metastatic prostate, ovarian, gallbladder or colorectal cancer (not recorded which). This table probably holds off-target reads from a library built for another chain.

The chain carries TRBV3-1 and TRBJ2-1, with D perhaps matching TRBD2 (6 bases). The CDR3 spans 15 residues. V was pared by 1 base and J by 6 bases, with 13 bases between. Per the germline V gene, CDR1 is LGHDT and CDR2 is YNNKEL (reference sequence). DNA for the CDR3: TGTGCCAGCAGCCAAGGGCGGGGACTGGGCAATGAGCAGTTCTTC. This translates into CASSQGRGLGNEQFF.

This rearrangement joins TRBV3-1 to TRBJ1-2, with TRBD1 matching over 9 bases. Germline lookup yields CDR1 LGHDT and CDR2 YNNKEL (reference sequence). The CDR3 has 15 residues. V gave up 4 bases and J gave up 2 bases; unmatched junction bases: 5. The CDR3 reads CASSLADRGNYGYTF. CDR3 bases: TGTGCCAGCAGCCTAGCCGACAGGGGGAACTATGGCTACACCTTC.

The CDR3 coding sequence is TGCAGTGCTAGAAGGCGGGAAGAGACCCAGTACTTC. This sequence encodes CSARRREETQYF. This sequence joins TRBV20-1 and TRBJ2-5; a weak D match, TRBD2 (5 bases). CDR1 is DFQATT, CDR2 SNEGSKA, per germline (reference sequence). The CDR3 sequence is 12 residues long. Trimming left V 2 bases short and J 3 bases short, with 7 bases between.

This chain links TRBV4-1 with TRBJ2-3; D gene ambiguous. Germline lookup yields CDR1 MGHRA and CDR2 YSYEKL. CDR3 size: 14 residues. V was shortened by 4 bases and J by 0 bases, with 8 bases between the two germline ends. The CDR3, as DNA: TGCGCCAGCAGCCCCTCCAGTAGCACAGATACGCAGTATTTT. Amino acids: CASSPSSSTDTQYF.

The chain recombines TRBV18 with TRBJ2-2; TRBD2 might be the D (5 bases). This CDR3 has 14 residues. Trimming removed 7 bases at V and 1 base at J, with 10 bases between. Germline V lookup: CDR1 KGHSH, CDR2 LQKENI. CDR3 nucleotide sequence: TGTGCCAGCTATCTAGCTGAGAACACCGGGGAGCTGTTTTTT. This codes for CASYLAENTGELFF. Supplemented by reference TRBV18 and TRBJ2-2, the full variable domain reads NAGVMQNPRHLVRRRGQEARLRCSPMKGHSHVYWYRQLPEEGLKFMVYLQKENIIDESGMPKERFSAEFPKEGPSILRIQQVVRGDSAAYFCASYLAENTGELFFGEGSRLTVL.

The rearrangement uses TRBV5-1 and TRBJ1-4; D not resolved. In germline, CDR1 is SGHRS, CDR2 YFSETQ. The V end was cut by 4 bases, the J end by 0 bases, with 10 bases between. The CDR3 has 15 amino acids. The CDR3 here is CASSNGLATNEKLFF. CDR3 in DNA: TGCGCCAGCAGCAACGGACTAGCAACTAATGAAAAACTGTTTTTT.

This clonotype was recorded a few times. V is TRBV10-3 and J is TRBJ2-2; 7 positions agree with TRBD2. The germline gives CDR1 ENHRY, CDR2 SYGVKD. Trimming cost V 5 bases and J 3 bases; bases outside gene matches: 9. This CDR3 is built from 16 residues. The CDR3 region has the DNA TGTGCCATCAGTACTCCCTATCGGGGGGACACCGGGGAGCTGTTTTTT. Translated, it gives CAISTPYRGDTGELFF.

This clonotype was found a few times. The chain is built from TRBV19 and TRBJ1-5, with TRBD1 identical over 8 bases. With 6 bases clipped from V and 4 bases from J, the junction kept 5 bases outside the gene matches. The CDR3 is 14 residues long. Germline CDR1 reads LNHDA; CDR2 reads SQIVND (reference sequence). CDR3 protein: CASRIRQGNQPQHF. CDR3 bases: TGTGCCAGTAGAATCCGACAGGGGAATCAGCCCCAGCATTTT.

The chain employs TRBV6-2 or TRBV6-3 and TRBJ2-1, with 10 bases aligning to TRBD2. Germline assignment: CDR1 MNHEY and CDR2 SVGEGT. The V and J ends lost 6 bases and 8 bases, in that order; junction bases with no gene match: 10. This CDR3 is 15 amino acids long. Here the CDR3 reads CASRDTSGASDEQFF. Written as DNA, the CDR3 is TGTGCCAGCAGGGATACTAGCGGGGCGAGCGATGAGCAGTTCTTC.

Only one count was recorded for this clonotype. The genes are TRBV11-2 and TRBJ2-1; D remains ambiguous. This CDR3 has 14 amino acids. The V gene's germline CDR1 is SGHAT and CDR2 FQNNGV. V shed 2 bases and J shed 3 bases, with 8 bases lying between them. The CDR3 loop reads CASSLLSVYNEQFF. CDR3 coding DNA: TGTGCCAGCAGCTTATTATCGGTCTACAATGAGCAGTTCTTC.

This clonotype was seen more than once but under ten times. The gene calls are TRBV2 and TRBJ2-4; TRBD2 matches at 14 bases. Germline CDR1 SNHLY, CDR2 FYNNEI. This CDR3 is 17 amino acids long. Losses at the gene ends were 6 bases for V and 0 bases for J; bases not matched to a gene: 4. The CDR3 spells CASRAGTSGRAKNIQYF. DNA of the CDR3: TGTGCCAGCAGAGCCGGGACTAGCGGGAGAGCCAAAAACATTCAGTACTTC.

This clonotype turned up a few times. The rearrangement joins TRBV2 to TRBJ2-7; D may be TRBD2 (5 bases). This CDR3 is 13 amino acids long. V was clipped by 10 bases and J by 4 bases, with 17 bases between them. Germline-derived CDR1 and CDR2 are SNHLY and FYNNEI. The CDR3 nucleotides are TGTGCCACAGGAACGGGGTCCGGGTACGAGCAGTACTTC. This sequence encodes CATGTGSGYEQYF.

The chain combines TRBV2 with TRBJ1-4; TRBD1 matches at 9 bases. Trimming cost V 6 bases and J 2 bases; bases outside gene matches: 4. The CDR3 spans 15 residues. The germline gives CDR1 SNHLY, CDR2 FYNNEI. The CDR3 DNA is TGTGCCAGCAGCGCAACAGGGGGCACTAATGAAAAACTGTTTTTT. This sequence encodes CASSATGGTNEKLFF.

The rearrangement joins TRBV29-1 to TRBJ1-2, with D uncertain. Germline V gene sequence: CDR1 SQVTM, CDR2 ANQGSEA. The V gene lost 6 bases and the J gene lost 8 bases, with 16 bases spanning the gap. CDR3 length equals 12 residues. The CDR3 protein is CSVGHRTGGYTF. Written as DNA, the CDR3 is TGCAGCGTCGGGCATCGGACTGGGGGCTACACCTTC.

There are a few counts of this clonotype. The chain is built from TRBV27 and TRBJ1-5; D possibly corresponds to TRBD1 (5 bases). CDR1 is MNHEY, CDR2 SMNVEV, per germline (reference sequence). The V end lost 6 bases, the J end lost 6 bases, and 15 bases lay between the germline ends. The CDR3 totals 14 residues. CDR3 sequence: CASSTGLGAQPQHF. CDR3 sequence (DNA): TGTGCCAGCAGCACAGGACTCGGCGCTCAGCCCCAGCATTTT.

The chain couples TRBV20-1 to TRBJ2-5, with 8 bases lining up with TRBD1. V lost 2 bases and J lost 7; bases outside the gene matches: 9. Germline V lookup: CDR1 DFQATT, CDR2 SNEGSKA (reference sequence). The length of the CDR3 is 14 residues. This chain's CDR3 is CSARPRTGKATQYF. The DNA for the CDR3 is TGCAGTGCTAGACCCAGGACAGGGAAAGCGACCCAGTACTTC.

The chain uses TRBV20-1 and TRBJ1-2; D perhaps matches TRBD1 (6 bases). The CDR3 is 14 amino acids. With 3 bases removed from V and 0 bases from J, the gap between germline ends came to 11 bases. CDR1 is DFQATT and CDR2 is SNEGSKA in the germline V gene (reference sequence). The CDR3 sequence is CSARAGTTNYGYTF. CDR3 nucleotides: TGCAGTGCTAGGGCCGGGACAACTAACTATGGCTACACCTTC.

J is TRBJ2-3 and V is TRBV29-1, with TRBD2 matching over 8 bases. The length of the CDR3 is 13 residues. V was pared by 6 bases and J by 8 bases, with 10 bases of the junction left unmatched. Germline loops: CDR1 SQVTM, CDR2 ANQGSEA. The chain's CDR3 is CSVTSESGGTQYF. For the CDR3, the DNA is TGCAGCGTCACGTCGGAGAGCGGGGGTACGCAGTATTTT.

This clonotype was detected a few times. The chain employs TRBV4-2 and TRBJ2-1; either TRBD1 or TRBD2 may fit D (5 bases each). V was trimmed by 3 bases and J by 9 bases, leaving 21 bases between them. Germline V gene data show CDR1 as LGHNA and CDR2 as YNFKEQ. CDR3 length equals 16 residues. The CDR3 coding sequence is TGTGCCAGCAGCCAGGTATTCAGCGCCAATGGGGGTGAGCAGTTCTTC. Protein: CASSQVFSANGGEQFF.

The chain is built from TRBV20-1 and TRBJ2-3, with 12 bases fitting TRBD2. CDR3 length: 17 residues. Germline V lookup: CDR1 DFQATT, CDR2 SNEGSKA (reference sequence). The ends lost 3 bases at V and 8 bases at J; junction bases unmatched: 15. The CDR3: CSASPPVTSGRRGTQYF. The CDR3 nucleotides read TGCAGTGCTAGCCCTCCAGTGACTAGCGGGAGAAGGGGTACGCAGTATTTT.